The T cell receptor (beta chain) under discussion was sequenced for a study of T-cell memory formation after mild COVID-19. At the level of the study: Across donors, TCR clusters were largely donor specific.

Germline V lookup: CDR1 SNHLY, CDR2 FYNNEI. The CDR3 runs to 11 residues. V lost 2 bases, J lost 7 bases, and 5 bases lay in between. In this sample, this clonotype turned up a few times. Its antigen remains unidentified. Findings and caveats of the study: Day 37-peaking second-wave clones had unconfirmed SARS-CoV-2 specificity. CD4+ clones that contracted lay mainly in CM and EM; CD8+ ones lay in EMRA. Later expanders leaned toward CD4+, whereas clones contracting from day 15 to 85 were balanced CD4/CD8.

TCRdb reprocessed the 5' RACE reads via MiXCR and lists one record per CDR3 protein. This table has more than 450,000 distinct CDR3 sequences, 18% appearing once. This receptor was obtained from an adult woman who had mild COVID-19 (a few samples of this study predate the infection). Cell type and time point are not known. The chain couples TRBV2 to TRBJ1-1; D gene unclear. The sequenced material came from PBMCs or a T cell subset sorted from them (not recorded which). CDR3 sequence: CASSEQIEAFF. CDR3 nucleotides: TGTGCCAGCAGTGAACAGATTGAAGCTTTCTTT.